The following is a T cell receptor (beta chain) sequence with its context. CDR3 length: 10 residues. CDR1 and CDR2 (germline): WNHNN, SYGVQD (reference sequence). Trimming pared 7 bases from V and 8 bases from J, leaving 8 bases between. These data are taken from a study of CD8+CD57+ T cells in acquired aplastic anemia. Patients who underwent sequencing had shown CD8+CD57+ cell expansion by flow cytometry. CDR3 and TCR beta VDJ profiling relied on a genomic DNA template. TCRdb re-analysed the reads in MiXCR, keeping a single row per CDR3 protein. The table includes about 470,000 distinct CDR3 sequences, about a third detected once.

The clonotype was recovered from a human donor with aplastic anemia. Sequenced material: sorted CD4+, CD8+, or CD8+CD57+ T cells (not recorded which) from PBMCs. This chain joins TRBV10-1 and TRBJ1-1, with a possible D match to TRBD1 (6 bases). For the CDR3, the DNA is TGCGCCAGCATGGGGGGCGAAGCTTTCTTT. Translated: CASMGGEAFF.